A selection of T cell receptor beta chains follows, all from one sample in a study of blood T cells in healthy people across ages. TCRdb reprocessed the 5' RACE reads via MiXCR and lists one record per CDR3 protein. The sample holds hundreds of thousands of distinct CDR3 sequences; approximately 44% are singletons and the top ten take about 19%. The sequenced material came from blood. These TCRs come from a man aged 55 to 70 in good health. Each CDR3 is given with its conserved first and last residue. D genes are given only for firm matches. Size is omitted from some rows. Given values are once, few, many or a class for expanded clones.

clone_size	v_call	d_call	j_call	cdr3_nt	cdr3_aa
NA	TRBV20-1	TRBD2	TRBJ2-1	TGCAGTGCTAGAGATACCGCGGGGGGGCCCTACAATGAGCAGTTCTTC	CSARDTAGGPYNEQFF
NA	TRBV6-1	TRBD2	TRBJ2-5	TGTGCCAGCAGTTCAAGCGGGGGGGCCTACGTGCAGTACTTC	CASSSSGGAYVQYF
few	TRBV20-1	TRBD2	TRBJ2-1	TGCAGTGTCGCAGCGGGGGGGCCGAATTTCGACCATGAGCAGTTCTTC	CSVAAGGPNFDHEQFF
NA	TRBV4-2	TRBD2	TRBJ2-3	TGTGCCAGCAGCCGCGGGGGAACCACAGATACGCAGTATTTT	CASSRGGTTDTQYF
NA	TRBV7-8	NA	TRBJ2-1	TGTGCCAGCAGCTCGGGCAGCACCTACAGTGAGCAGTTCTTC	CASSSGSTYSEQFF
few	TRBV12-3/TRBV12-4	NA	TRBJ1-4	TGTGCCAGCAGTTTGGCCGGGAGGACGACTAATGAAAAACTGTTTTTT	CASSLAGRTTNEKLFF
few	TRBV9	TRBD1	TRBJ1-6	TGTGCCAGCGGGGGGGACAGGGAGTTTTCACCCCTCCACTTT	CASGGDREFSPLHF
NA	TRBV3-1	NA	TRBJ2-5	TGTGCCAGCAGCCCTCTCAGGTACAAGGAGCAGTACTTC	CASSPLRYKEQYF
NA	TRBV27	NA	TRBJ1-5	TGTGCCAGCAGCCTCCTACCTAACGGGCCCGAGGGTGGCAATCAGCCCCAGCATTTT	CASSLLPNGPEGGNQPQHF
NA	TRBV2	NA	TRBJ2-1	TGTGCCAGCAGTGAAGCGGGACGAGCGGCACTCAATGAGCAGTTCTTC	CASSEAGRAALNEQFF
NA	TRBV9	NA	TRBJ2-7	TGTGCCGGCAGCGTAGGTAGGGGGACCGACGAGCAGTACTTC	CAGSVGRGTDEQYF
NA	TRBV11-3	TRBD1	TRBJ2-5	TGTGCCAGCAGCAGGACAGGGGGCCTACTCGCGCCACAAGAGACCCAGTACTTC	CASSRTGGLLAPQETQYF
many	TRBV7-3	NA	TRBJ2-1	TGTGCCAGCGCGTCAGGGGGGTCCTACAATGAGCAGTTCTTC	CASASGGSYNEQFF
few	TRBV6-2/TRBV6-3	NA	TRBJ2-6	TGTGCCAGCACGGGGGATGGGGCCAACGTCCTGACTTTC	CASTGDGANVLTF
few	TRBV29-1	TRBD2	TRBJ2-3	TGCAGCGTTGTTGGGCGGGGGGCTAGCACAGATACGCAGTATTTT	CSVVGRGASTDTQYF
NA	TRBV12-3/TRBV12-4	NA	TRBJ1-2	TGTGCCCTATTTATAGGCAGGGGAGATGGCTACACCTTC	CALFIGRGDGYTF
few	TRBV29-1	NA	TRBJ2-3	TGCAGCGCCCAAAGGGGGAACACAGATACGCAGTATTTT	CSAQRGNTDTQYF
NA	TRBV27	NA	TRBJ2-7	TGTGCCGGCAGTTGGGGTGCGGGGCCGCCTACCTACGAGCAGTACTTC	CAGSWGAGPPTYEQYF
few	TRBV29-1	NA	TRBJ1-2	TGCAGCGTTGCAGGCCTCCAGGGCTATGGCTACACCTTC	CSVAGLQGYGYTF
few	TRBV10-3	TRBD1	TRBJ2-6	TGTGCCATCAGCGAAGGGGACAGGGGCTCTGGGGCCAACGTCCTGACTTTC	CAISEGDRGSGANVLTF
NA	TRBV20-1	TRBD1	TRBJ2-1	TGCAGTGCCAATACAGGGGCGATCTACAATGAGCAGTTCTTC	CSANTGAIYNEQFF
few	TRBV5-1	TRBD1	TRBJ1-2	TGCGCCAGCAGTAATCCCCAGGGGGGGGACTATGGCTACACCTTC	CASSNPQGGDYGYTF
NA	TRBV6-1	NA	TRBJ2-1	TGTGCCAGCAGTACCAACCGACGAGGGAGATTGGAAAACAATGTGCAGTTCTTC	CASSTNRRGRLENNVQFF
few	TRBV7-9	TRBD2	TRBJ2-7	TGTGCCAGCAGCTTATTAGGTCGGGGAGGGCACGAGCAGTACTTC	CASSLLGRGGHEQYF
NA	TRBV20-1	TRBD2	TRBJ2-1	TGCAGTGCTGCTCTAGCGGGGGGCATACTCAATGAGCAGTTATTC	CSAALAGGILNEQLF
few	TRBV20-1	NA	TRBJ1-1	TGCAGTGCTAGACCACAGGTGAACACTGAAGCTTTCTTT	CSARPQVNTEAFF
few	TRBV14	NA	TRBJ2-3	TGTGCCAGCAGCCCAAAACGAGATACGCAGTATTTT	CASSPKRDTQYF
few	TRBV28	NA	TRBJ2-5	TGTGCCAGCAGTTTGGGTCCCAGGAACCAAGAGACCCAGTACTTC	CASSLGPRNQETQYF